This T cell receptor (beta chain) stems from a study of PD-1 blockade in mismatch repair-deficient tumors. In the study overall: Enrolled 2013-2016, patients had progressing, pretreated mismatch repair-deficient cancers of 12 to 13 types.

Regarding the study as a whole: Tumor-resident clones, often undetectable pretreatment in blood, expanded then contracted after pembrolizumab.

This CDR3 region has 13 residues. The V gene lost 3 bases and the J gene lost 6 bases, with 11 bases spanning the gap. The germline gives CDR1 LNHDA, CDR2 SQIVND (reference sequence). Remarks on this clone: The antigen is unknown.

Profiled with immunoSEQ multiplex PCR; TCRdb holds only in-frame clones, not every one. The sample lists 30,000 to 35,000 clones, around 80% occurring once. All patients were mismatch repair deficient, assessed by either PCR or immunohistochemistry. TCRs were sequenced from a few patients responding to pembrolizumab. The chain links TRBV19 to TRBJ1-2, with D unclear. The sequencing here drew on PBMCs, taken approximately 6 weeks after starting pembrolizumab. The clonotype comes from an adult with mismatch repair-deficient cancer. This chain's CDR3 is CASSILAGHGYTF. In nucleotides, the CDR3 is TGTGCCAGTAGTATCCTCGCAGGTCATGGCTACACCTTC. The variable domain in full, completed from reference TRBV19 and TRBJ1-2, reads DGGITQSPKYLFRKEGQNVTLSCEQNLNHDAMYWYRQDPGQGLRLIYYSQIVNDFQKGDIAEGYSVSREKKESFPLTVTSAQKNPTAFYLCASSILAGHGYTFGSGTRLTVV.